This T cell receptor beta chain appears in the sequencing data of a study of shared T cell receptors in the human thymus. Sequenced by immunoSEQ multiplex PCR; TCRdb stores in-frame clones only, minus some. This table holds 630,000 or so clones, about 89% found once. Unmatched junction bases numbered 3, after V lost 2 bases and J lost 4 bases. The CDR3 extends over 15 amino acids. Germline CDR1 reads SQVTM; CDR2 reads ANQGSEA. The data were also submitted as part of a second study, on human thymus T cells. From that second work: During corrective heart surgery, resections were taken, and the thymus tissue came from them. Related research has reported that thymic repertoires overlap highly among unrelated individuals.

The TCR comes from a boy in the first two years of life with a congenital heart defect. The sequenced sample was thymocytes. This sequence joins TRBV29-1 and TRBJ2-2; 11 nucleotides line up with TRBD1. CDR3 sequence (DNA): TGCAGCGTTGAACTGGACAGGGGGCCCACCGGGGAGCTGTTTTTT. It specifies CSVELDRGPTGELFF.